This T cell receptor (beta chain) was captured in a study of blood T cells in healthy people across ages. A second PCR of about 6 to 11 cycles used a sample-barcoded 5' primer and a J-beta primer mix. Each cDNA molecule received a tag from a template-switch adaptor that had 12 random nucleotides. Per-sample output comprised a minimum of 3 million paired-end reads containing CDR3. TCRdb analysed the 5' RACE reads with MiXCR anew, one entry per CDR3 protein. The data hold around 850,000 distinct CDR3 sequences, with under 40% observed a single time. Study-wide results and limits: Across the age range, TCR beta diversity per million T cells fell in a roughly linear way.

The V gene lost 4 bases and the J gene lost 0 bases, with 15 bases spanning the gap. This CDR3 has 16 amino acids. Looked up from germline, CDR1 is MGHDK and CDR2 is SYGVNS. Concerning this clonotype: Its target is unknown.

There were at least 5 micrograms of total RNA extracted from every sample. The sequenced sample consisted of blood. The receptor's source is a man aged 18 to 29 in good health. The chain combines TRBV25-1 with TRBJ1-2; maybe TRBD1 (5 bases). The CDR3 loop reads CASSVAGNPPNYGYTF. The CDR3 DNA reads as TGTGCCAGCAGTGTGGCAGGGAATCCGCCTAACTATGGCTACACCTTC.